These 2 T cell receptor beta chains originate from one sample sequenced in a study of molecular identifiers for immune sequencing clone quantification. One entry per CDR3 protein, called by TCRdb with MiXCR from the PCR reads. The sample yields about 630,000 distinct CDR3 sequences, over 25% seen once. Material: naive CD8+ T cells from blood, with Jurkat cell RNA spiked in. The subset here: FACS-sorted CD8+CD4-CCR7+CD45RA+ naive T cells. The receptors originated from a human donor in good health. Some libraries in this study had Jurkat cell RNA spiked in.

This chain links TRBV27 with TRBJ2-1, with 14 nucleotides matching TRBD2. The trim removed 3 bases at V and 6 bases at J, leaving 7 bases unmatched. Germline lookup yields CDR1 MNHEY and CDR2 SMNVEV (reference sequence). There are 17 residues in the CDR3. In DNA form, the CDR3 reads TGTGCCAGCAGTTTCGTCCCGGGACTAGCGGGAGTCAATGAGCAGTTCTTC. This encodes CASSFVPGLAGVNEQFF.

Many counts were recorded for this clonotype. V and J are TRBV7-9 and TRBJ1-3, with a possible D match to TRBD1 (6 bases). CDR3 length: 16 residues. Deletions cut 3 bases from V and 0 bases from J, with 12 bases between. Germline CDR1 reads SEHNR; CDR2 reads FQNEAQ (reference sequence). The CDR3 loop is CASSFTTGTSGNTIYF. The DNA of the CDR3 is TGTGCCAGCAGCTTTACGACAGGCACCTCTGGAAACACCATATATTTT. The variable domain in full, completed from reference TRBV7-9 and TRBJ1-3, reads DTGVSQNPRHKITKRGQNVTFRCDPISEHNRLYWYRQTLGQGPEFLTYFQNEAQLEKSRLLSDRFSAERPKGSFSTLEIQRTEQGDSAMYLCASSFTTGTSGNTIYFGEGSWLTVV.